These 15 T cell receptor beta chains share one sample of origin, sequenced in a study of T cell responses to AZD1222 COVID-19 vaccine. Libraries were prepared by immunoSEQ multiplex PCR; TCRdb keeps only in-frame clonotypes and omits some of them. The sample contains around 110,000 clones, roughly 85% of which appear only once. The material was peripheral blood, obtained on day 0 of MenACWY control vaccination. The receptors shown here come from an adult in good health.

This clone was seen a handful of times. In DNA, the CDR3 is TGTGCCAGCAGCTTACAAGGACAGGGGATGCACGAGCAGTACTTC. Amino acid sequence: CASSLQGQGMHEQYF. This rearrangement joins TRBV13 to TRBJ2-7; 9 bases are shared with TRBD1. J gave up 5 bases and V 2 bases, and 7 bases lay outside the gene matches. The germline V gene encodes CDR1 PRHDT and CDR2 FYEKMQ (reference sequence). This CDR3 region has 15 residues.

The V call is TRBV5-6, the J call TRBJ2-7; 8 bases fit TRBD1. V shed 4 bases and J 2 bases; nucleotides not matched to a gene: 8. The CDR3 extends over 15 amino acids. Per germline, CDR1 SGHDT and CDR2 YYEEEE. The CDR3 spells CASSRRTGWAYEQYF. For the CDR3, the DNA is TGTGCCAGCAGCAGGAGGACAGGGTGGGCCTACGAGCAGTACTTC.

This chain connects TRBV6-1 to TRBJ2-7; no clear D gene. Deletions cut 11 bases from V and 6 bases from J, with 17 bases between. Germline V gene sequence: CDR1 MNHNS, CDR2 SASEGT. There are 12 residues in the CDR3. CDR3 sequence: CASRASHSEQYF. The CDR3, as DNA: TGTGCCTCCCGGGCTAGTCATAGCGAGCAGTACTTC.

The chain employs TRBV5-1 and TRBJ1-2, with D hard to call. V lost 0 bases and J 3 bases, leaving 12 bases between the germline ends. The CDR3 is 15 amino acids. Germline assignment: CDR1 SGHRS and CDR2 YFSETQ. The CDR3 coding sequence is TGCGCCAGCAGCTTGGGGTCCACTCTCGACTATGGCTACACCTTC. Its translation: CASSLGSTLDYGYTF.

DNA of the CDR3: TGTGCCAGCAGCTTAGCCGTTAATGAAAAACTGTTTTTT. Protein sequence: CASSLAVNEKLFF. The chain recombines TRBV7-2 with TRBJ1-4; D unclear. Deletions cut 0 bases from V and 4 bases from J, with 3 bases between. There are 13 residues in the CDR3. Germline values: CDR1 SGHTA, CDR2 FQGNSA.

This clone was observed a few times. V usage is TRBV7-2 and J usage is TRBJ1-1; a possible D gene is TRBD1 (6 bases). The CDR3 has 12 residues. Between the trimmed V and J ends, which lost 5 bases and 10 bases, there was a span of 14 bases. Germline CDR1 reads SGHTA; CDR2 reads FQGNSA. CDR3: CASSARGLGAFF. DNA of the CDR3: TGTGCCAGCAGCGCCAGGGGATTGGGAGCTTTCTTT.

J is TRBJ1-2 and V is TRBV4-3, with 8 positions matching TRBD1. The germline V gene encodes CDR1 LGHNA and CDR2 YSLEER. The CDR3 contains 16 residues. Trimming took 1 base from V and 4 from J; bases not matched to a gene: 8. This chain's CDR3 is CASSQAHRGWAYGYTF. For the CDR3, the DNA is TGCGCCAGCAGCCAAGCGCACAGGGGGTGGGCCTATGGCTACACCTTC.

This clone was picked up a small number of times. V usage is TRBV5-5 and J usage is TRBJ1-5, with unresolved D. CDR1 and CDR2 (germline): SGHKS, YYEKEE (reference sequence). The CDR3 extends over 14 amino acids. Trimming pared 4 bases from V and 6 bases from J, leaving 14 bases between. The CDR3 region has the DNA TGTGCCAGCAGCACGACACGGTCGGGTCAGCCCCAGCATTTT. It yields the protein CASSTTRSGQPQHF. Looking up the rest from reference TRBV5-5 and TRBJ1-5 gives the full variable domain: DAGVTQSPTHLIKTRGQQVTLRCSPISGHKSVSWYQQVLGQGPQFIFQYYEKEERGRGNFPDRFSARQFPNYSSELNVNALLLGDSALYLCASSTTRSGQPQHFGDGTRLSIL.

This rearrangement joins TRBV5-6 to TRBJ1-6, with 7 bases fitting TRBD1. The germline V gene has CDR1 SGHDT and CDR2 YYEEEE. This CDR3 has 16 residues. V gave up 3 bases and J gave up 3 bases; unmatched junction bases: 6. Here the CDR3 reads CASSSGTVLYNSPLHF. The CDR3 nucleotides read TGTGCCAGCAGCTCCGGGACAGTCCTCTATAATTCACCCCTCCACTTT. The full variable domain, its missing parts supplied by reference TRBV5-6 and TRBJ1-6, is DAGVTQSPTHLIKTRGQQVTLRCSPKSGHDTVSWYQQALGQGPQFIFQYYEEEERQRGNFPDRFSGHQFPNYSSELNVNALLLGDSALYLCASSSGTVLYNSPLHFGNGTRLTVT.

The rearrangement links TRBV5-1 to TRBJ2-3; no clear D. Per the germline V gene, CDR1 is SGHRS and CDR2 is YFSETQ. This CDR3 has 14 amino acids. V lost 2 bases and J lost 0, with 7 bases in between. This chain's CDR3 is CASSLDRSTDTQYF. The CDR3, as DNA: TGCGCCAGCAGCTTAGACCGTAGCACAGATACGCAGTATTTT.

The rearrangement links TRBV12-3 or TRBV12-4 to TRBJ2-7; D uncertain. Trimming stripped 3 bases from V and 0 bases from J, with 6 bases between. The CDR3 spans 13 residues. CDR3 DNA: TGTGCCAGCAGTTTTACAGTCTCCTACGAGCAGTACTTC. Protein product: CASSFTVSYEQYF.

V is TRBV5-4 and J is TRBJ1-1; possibly TRBD1 for D (6 bases). CDR3 length equals 15 residues. With 1 base removed from V and 1 base from J, the gap between germline ends came to 11 bases. Per germline, CDR1 SGHNT and CDR2 YYREEE (reference sequence). The CDR3 reads CASSLLTGSNTEAFF. In nucleotides, the CDR3 is TGTGCCAGCAGCTTGTTAACAGGGTCGAACACTGAAGCTTTCTTT.

This chain joins TRBV5-1 and TRBJ2-7, with D unresolved. This CDR3 spans 14 amino acids. Germline CDR1 SGHRS, CDR2 YFSETQ. Trimming took off 0 bases at V and 2 bases at J, with 9 bases between the two ends. The CDR3 DNA is TGCGCCAGCAGCTTGGGAGCCACCACCTACGAGCAGTACTTC. Translated, it gives CASSLGATTYEQYF.

This clone has only a few counts. The chain is built from TRBV28 and TRBJ1-2; maybe TRBD1 (6 bases). The V and J ends lost 5 bases and 2 bases respectively, with 15 bases between them. This CDR3 is 15 amino acids long. The germline CDR1 and CDR2 sequences are MDHEN and SYDVKM. The CDR3 coding sequence is TGTGCCAGCAGTGGTAGTGGGACAAACAACTATGGCTACACCTTC. As protein: CASSGSGTNNYGYTF.

J is TRBJ2-3 and V is TRBV5-1; D tentatively fits TRBD1 or TRBD2 (7 bases each). This CDR3 region has 13 residues. V was pared by 6 bases and J by 7 bases, with 15 bases between. Germline V gene lookup returns CDR1 SGHRS and CDR2 YFSETQ. CDR3 sequence: CASNQGGSYTQYF. In nucleotides, the CDR3 is TGCGCCAGCAACCAGGGGGGGTCATATACGCAGTATTTT.